This T cell receptor beta chain was identified during a study of shared clonotypes between healthy human individuals. With respect to this clone: Its target is unknown. Other nucleotide sequences in the sample specify the same CDR3.

CDR3 size: 14 residues. Trimming took 8 bases from V and 4 from J, leaving 14 bases between them. From germline, CDR1 is SNHLY and CDR2 FYNNEI. Libraries were prepared by immunoSEQ multiplex PCR; TCRdb keeps only in-frame clonotypes and omits some of them. This sample yields under 1,900,000 clones, of which around 98.5% are seen a single time; approximately 0.4% belongs to the top ten. Study-wide results and caveats: Rarefaction showed that sequencing of sorted subsets was incomplete (despite large depth). Around 5.4% of naive CD4 clonotypes were common to a handful of donors.

What was sequenced was naive CD4+ T cells sorted from blood. Subset: CD45RA+ positively selected. The sequence came from a man aged 25 to 40 in good health. The chain links TRBV2 to TRBJ2-2; possibly TRBD1 for D (6 bases). Here the CDR3 DNA reads TGTGCCAGCCGACCTGGACAGTCCACCGGGGAGCTGTTTTTT. It is translated as CASRPGQSTGELFF.